The 8 T cell receptor beta chains listed next were all sequenced from one sample in a study of Tregs in tolerant kidney transplant recipients. Repertoires were generated with immunoSEQ multiplex PCR, while TCRdb's copy carries only in-frame clones and drops some. The profile shows tens of thousands of clones, about 83% of them singletons. The sample consisted of CD4+ T cells from blood. The source is a human donor in good health.

The rearrangement links TRBV2 to TRBJ1-6, with D tentatively TRBD1 (6 bases). The CDR3 is 15 amino acids. V was clipped by 4 bases and J by 10 bases, with 17 bases between them. Germline assignment: CDR1 SNHLY and CDR2 FYNNEI. Here the CDR3 DNA reads TGTGCCAGCAGTGTCCCCGGGGAGGGGGGCTCACCCCTCCACTTT. It encodes CASSVPGEGGSPLHF.

The chain carries TRBV29-1 and TRBJ1-1, with D possibly being TRBD1 (5 bases). This CDR3 has 13 amino acids. Germline-derived CDR1 and CDR2 are SQVTM and ANQGSEA. Trimming removed 6 bases at V and 5 bases at J, with 16 bases between. The CDR3 DNA reads as TGCAGCGTCAAAAGGGGTATCGGGACTGAAGCTTTCTTT. It is translated as CSVKRGIGTEAFF.

This clone was counted between two and nine times. This chain joins TRBV4-3 and TRBJ1-1; D call uncertain. The CDR3 extends over 11 amino acids. Trimming removed 1 base at V and 12 bases at J, with 9 bases between. CDR1 LGHNA and CDR2 YSLEER come from the germline V gene. The CDR3 protein is CASSQGARSFF. DNA for the CDR3: TGCGCCAGCAGCCAAGGGGCAAGGTCTTTCTTT.

This rearrangement joins TRBV7-2 to TRBJ1-1, with D unresolved. Germline loops: CDR1 SGHTA, CDR2 FQGNSA. With 5 bases removed from V and 5 bases from J, the gap between germline ends came to 15 bases. The CDR3 loop spans 14 amino acids. The CDR3 region is CASSPRITGTEAFF. The CDR3 bases are TGTGCCAGCAGCCCCAGGATCACGGGGACTGAAGCTTTCTTT.

The chain is built from TRBV7-9 and TRBJ2-3; D is perhaps TRBD1 or TRBD2 (5 bases each). The V end lost 2 bases, the J end lost 2 bases, and 14 bases lay between the germline ends. The CDR3 spans 16 residues. The germline V gene encodes CDR1 SEHNR and CDR2 FQNEAQ (reference sequence). CDR3 sequence (DNA): TGTGCCAGCAGCTTATGGGGGACCCTGACCACAGATACGCAGTATTTT. This encodes CASSLWGTLTTDTQYF. The entire variable domain, with the rest obtained from reference TRBV7-9 and TRBJ2-3, is as follows: DTGVSQNPRHKITKRGQNVTFRCDPISEHNRLYWYRQTLGQGPEFLTYFQNEAQLEKSRLLSDRFSAERPKGSFSTLEIQRTEQGDSAMYLCASSLWGTLTTDTQYFGPGTRLTVL.

This clone appeared once. V usage is TRBV5-4 and J usage is TRBJ2-1; no definite D call. There are 14 residues in the CDR3. The germline V gene has CDR1 SGHNT and CDR2 YYREEE (reference sequence). The V and J ends lost 0 bases and 1 base respectively, with 5 bases between them. Written as DNA, the CDR3 is TGTGCCAGCAGCTTGGTGAGATCCTACAATGAGCAGTTCTTC. It is translated as CASSLVRSYNEQFF.

The chain joins TRBV27 to TRBJ2-5; weak D call: TRBD1 (5 bases). There are 15 residues in the CDR3. Germline loops: CDR1 MNHEY, CDR2 SMNVEV (reference sequence). Trimming cost V 2 bases and J 2 bases, with 12 bases left between them. The CDR3 is CASSLMGSGQETQYF. The CDR3 nucleotides are TGTGCCAGCAGTTTAATGGGGTCAGGGCAAGAGACCCAGTACTTC.

The chain couples TRBV14 to TRBJ1-3, with D unclear. Germline V CDR1 and CDR2: SGHDN, FVKESK. The CDR3 is 12 amino acids. V was pared by 6 bases and J by 4 bases, with 7 bases between. The CDR3 reads CASSVVGNTIYF. In DNA, the CDR3 is TGTGCCAGCAGTGTTGTGGGAAACACCATATATTTT.